In its sample, the clone carrying this TCR beta chain was seen many times. Antigen unknown. The data were taken from a study of breast tumors, draining lymph nodes, adjacent tissues. Study-wide results and caveats: Data fit most tumor T cells coming from lymph node, expanding in tumor. Tumor T cell lymph node origin was a supported hypothesis, not proven.

Each CDR3 protein is one row after TCRdb ran MiXCR on the multiplex PCR reads. The sample consists of under 250,000 distinct CDR3 sequences, roughly 32% of them appearing once. Breast cancer patients provided tissue from their axillary draining lymph nodes. The length of the CDR3 is 15 residues. V was shortened by 2 bases and J by 7 bases, with 17 bases between the two germline ends. Germline CDR1 MGHDK, CDR2 SYGVNS. The specimen sequenced was axillary lymph node tissue. The chain carries TRBV25-1 and TRBJ1-2; D may be TRBD1 (5 bases). The clonotype comes from a female donor with breast cancer. Some clones in this sample may be carry-over from other donors' samples. The DNA for the CDR3 is TGTGCCAGCAGTGAAGCCTCCTCGGGGGTTGGTGGCTACACCTTC. It encodes CASSEASSGVGGYTF.